This TCR beta chain was recorded in a study of cytotoxic CD8 clonotypes in ibrutinib-treated CLL. Here immunoSEQ multiplex PCR was the method, and the copy in TCRdb shows in-frame clones only, minus some. The repertoire holds about 270,000 clones, with around 77% as singletons. Germline V lookup: CDR1 SGHAT, CDR2 FQNNGV. Trimming took 6 bases from V and 8 from J, leaving 25 bases between them. This CDR3 has 16 amino acids. The receptor comes from a human donor with chronic lymphocytic leukemia. Sequenced material: PBMCs, taken at disease progression, from a patient treated with ibrutinib. The V call is TRBV11-2, the J call TRBJ1-2; D not certain. Here the CDR3 DNA reads TGTGCCAGCAGGCCAGGTGGCGGACGTCTAATTATAGGCTACACCTTC. Residues: CASRPGGGRLIIGYTF.